This T cell receptor (beta chain) originates from a study of cytomegalovirus exposure and HLA in healthy donors. The V gene's germline CDR1 is SGHKS and CDR2 YYEKEE (reference sequence). V trimming: 4 bases; J trimming: 4 bases; junction bases outside the gene matches: 11. This CDR3 comprises 16 residues. Findings and limits, study-wide: The authors excluded some V segments, including TRBV6-2 and TRBV6-3, as indistinguishable. A later analysis revealed that TCR association rates differed between HLA loci, peaking at DRB1 and bottoming out at HLA-C. Most TCR sequences were uncommon, yet certain public TCRs appeared in many donors.

Notes on this clone: Its antigen remains unknown.

The PCR contained 60 Vbeta and 13 Jbeta primers. Data came from immunoSEQ multiplex PCR; TCRdb stores just in-frame clones and leaves some out. The profile covers fewer than 140,000 clones, with roughly two thirds appearing a single time and 2.8% taken by the ten largest. This chain joins TRBV5-5 and TRBJ2-7; TRBD2 matches 10 bases. This TCR came from a female donor in good health and CMV-seronegative. Material for sequencing was PBMCs. CDR3 DNA sequence: TGTGCCAGCAGCCAGCGGCCCTCTAGCGGGAGTTACGAGCAGTACTTC. This gives the protein CASSQRPSSGSYEQYF.